One and the same sample provided the 20 T cell receptor beta chains below, sequenced in a study of T cells in Graves' hyperthyroidism and ophthalmopathy. TCR beta CDR3 region amplification was performed from RNA transcripts. The HTBI primer set served for first-round RT-PCR of the TCR CDR3. TCRdb redid the calling of the multiplex PCR reads with MiXCR, one entry per CDR3 protein. Of a few hundred thousand distinct CDR3 sequences listed, around 14% are singletons. Sequencing was performed on blood. These receptors all stem from a woman under 30 with Graves' hyperthyroidism.

The rearrangement uses TRBV11-1 and TRBJ2-7; 7 bases map to TRBD1. Losses at the gene ends were 1 base for V and 3 bases for J; bases not matched to a gene: 6. Germline CDR1 reads SGHAT; CDR2 reads FQDESV (reference sequence). The CDR3 sequence is 15 residues long. CDR3: CASSLGTGPNYEQYF. The CDR3 region has the DNA TGTGCCAGCAGCTTAGGGACAGGCCCCAACTACGAGCAGTACTTC.

This clonotype was recorded many times. V is TRBV7-3 and J is TRBJ2-2, with a weak D call TRBD1 (5 bases). V gave up 5 bases and J gave up 5 bases, with 15 bases separating them. The CDR3 totals 15 residues. Germline CDR1 and CDR2: SGHTA and FQGTGA. CDR3 in DNA: TGTGCCAGCAGCCCTACAGGCGTAGAGACCGGGGAGCTGTTTTTT. Translation gives CASSPTGVETGELFF.

This clonotype was observed many times. The CDR3 DNA reads as TGTGCCAGCAGCCTCCAGAGTCGGGAAGCTTTCTTT. Protein sequence: CASSLQSREAFF. The chain joins TRBV12-3 or TRBV12-4 to TRBJ1-1; no firm D call. The CDR3 is 12 residues long. Trimming left V 6 bases short and J 8 bases short, with 13 bases between.

DNA of the CDR3: TGTGCCAGCAGCCATCGGACAGGGGGCACCGGGGAGCTGTTTTTT. This codes for CASSHRTGGTGELFF. V and J are TRBV3-1 and TRBJ2-2; 10 positions match TRBD1. The CDR3 length is 15 residues. Germline loops: CDR1 LGHDT, CDR2 YNNKEL (reference sequence). Trimming took 3 bases from V and 4 from J; bases not matched to a gene: 2. The full variable domain, its missing parts supplied by reference TRBV3-1 and TRBJ2-2, is DTAVSQTPKYLVTQMGNDKSIKCEQNLGHDTMYWYKQDSKKFLKIMFSYNNKELIINETVPNRFSPKSPDKAHLNLHINSLELGDSAVYFCASSHRTGGTGELFFGEGSRLTVL.

This clonotype was recorded at least ten times. The chain uses TRBV11-3 and TRBJ2-1; 8 bases line up with TRBD2. J was trimmed by 10 bases and V by 1 base; bases with no gene match: 6. CDR3 size: 14 residues. Germline values: CDR1 SGHNT, CDR2 YENEEA. The chain's CDR3 is CASSLGIAGTEQFF. The CDR3 DNA sequence: TGTGCCAGCAGCTTAGGTATAGCGGGGACCGAGCAGTTCTTC.

The J gene is TRBJ2-1, the V gene TRBV20-1; D possibly matches TRBD1 or TRBD2 (6 bases each). Trimming took 5 bases from V and 0 from J, leaving 20 bases between them. The CDR3 is 17 residues long. Germline CDR1 reads DFQATT; CDR2 reads SNEGSKA (reference sequence). The CDR3 reads CSAGTLTSSGSYNEQFF. Written as DNA, the CDR3 is TGCAGTGCTGGGACACTTACTAGTAGCGGCTCCTACAATGAGCAGTTCTTC.

This clonotype was seen only a few times. DNA of the CDR3: TGTGCCAGCAGTTTAAAATCTGGGGCCAACGTCCTGACTTTC. Translating it yields CASSLKSGANVLTF. The V call is TRBV27, the J call TRBJ2-6; D is unresolved. The CDR3 is 14 amino acids. Germline V lookup: CDR1 MNHEY, CDR2 SMNVEV (reference sequence). V was shortened by 2 bases and J by 1 base, with 3 bases between the two germline ends.

The CDR3 reads CASSYSLKYGYTF. CDR3 coding DNA: TGTGCCAGCAGTTACTCTCTGAAGTATGGCTACACCTTC. The V and J genes are TRBV6-5 and TRBJ1-2; D gene unclear. Per germline, CDR1 MNHEY and CDR2 SVGAGI. Trimming stripped 0 bases from V and 5 bases from J, with 7 bases between. The CDR3 extends over 13 amino acids.

This clonotype was seen ten or more times. J is TRBJ1-4 and V is TRBV12-3 or TRBV12-4; 11 bases map to TRBD1. The CDR3 contains 14 residues. J was trimmed by 8 bases and V by 3 bases; bases with no gene match: 2. CDR3 loop: CASSLGQGDEKLFF. CDR3 coding DNA: TGTGCCAGCAGTTTGGGACAGGGGGACGAAAAACTGTTTTTT.

This clonotype was picked up a small number of times. This rearrangement joins TRBV5-1 to TRBJ2-7, with D possibly called TRBD1 or TRBD2 (6 bases each). V gave up 4 bases and J gave up 3 bases, with 17 bases separating them. The CDR3 runs 15 residues. Germline-derived CDR1 and CDR2 are SGHRS and YFSETQ. The DNA of the CDR3 is TGCGCCAGCAGCCCGAGAGGGGGGATGGACTACGAGCAGTACTTC. This encodes CASSPRGGMDYEQYF.

This chain connects TRBV20-1 to TRBJ1-4, with D possibly matching TRBD1 (5 bases). The germline V and J ends were trimmed by 5 bases and 0 bases, with 13 bases remaining between them. Germline V gene lookup returns CDR1 DFQATT and CDR2 SNEGSKA (reference sequence). This CDR3 has 15 amino acids. Here the CDR3 reads CSAPGQGATNEKLFF. The CDR3 region has the DNA TGCAGTGCTCCGGGGCAGGGTGCAACTAATGAAAAACTGTTTTTT.

This clonotype has ten or more counts. The chain has TRBV20-1 and TRBJ1-3; D is possibly TRBD1 (6 bases). The CDR3 contains 18 residues. In germline, CDR1 is DFQATT, CDR2 SNEGSKA (reference sequence). V was shortened by 2 bases and J by 2 bases, with 22 bases between the two germline ends. In nucleotides, the CDR3 is TGCAGTGCTAGACCGCGACTCGGGGGGCGCTTCCCTGGAAACACCATATATTTT. Protein sequence: CSARPRLGGRFPGNTIYF.

V usage is TRBV9 and J usage is TRBJ2-5; 11 bases agree with TRBD2. V gave up 3 bases and J gave up 4 bases; unmatched junction bases: 11. There are 17 residues in the CDR3. Germline values: CDR1 SGDLS, CDR2 YYNGEE. CDR3 DNA: TGTGCCAGCAGCGCGGGACTAGCGGAGGAACCTCTAGAGACCCAGTACTTC. Its protein product is CASSAGLAEEPLETQYF.

V gene TRBV11-2 combines with J gene TRBJ2-3; 12 nucleotides line up with TRBD2. V lost 1 base and J lost 7; bases outside the gene matches: 6. Germline V lookup: CDR1 SGHAT, CDR2 FQNNGV. There are 16 residues in the CDR3. The DNA of the CDR3 is TGTGCCAGCAGCTTAGGACTAGCGGGAGCTGGGAATACGCAGTATTTT. It specifies CASSLGLAGAGNTQYF.

This clonotype was seen ten or more times. The chain carries TRBV7-2 and TRBJ1-3; no firm D call. The V gene lost 1 base and the J gene lost 6 bases, with 13 bases spanning the gap. Germline V lookup: CDR1 SGHTA, CDR2 FQGNSA. CDR3 length: 15 residues. The CDR3 here is CASSLVGVGQNTIYF. The CDR3 region has the DNA TGTGCCAGCAGCTTAGTCGGTGTCGGTCAAAACACCATATATTTT.

The gene calls are TRBV5-1 and TRBJ1-6; no definite D call. The V gene's germline CDR1 is SGHRS and CDR2 YFSETQ. The V and J ends lost 3 bases and 10 bases respectively, with 14 bases between them. This CDR3 is built from 14 residues. The CDR3 loop reads CASSYYPVRSPLHF. For the CDR3, the DNA is TGCGCCAGCAGCTATTACCCGGTCCGGTCACCCCTCCACTTT.

This clonotype showed up many times. The V gene is TRBV2, the J gene TRBJ2-3; 9 positions agree with TRBD2. CDR1 is SNHLY, CDR2 FYNNEI, per germline. V shed 6 bases, J shed 4 bases, and the junction held 5 bases outside the gene matches. The CDR3 spans 14 residues. The DNA of the CDR3 is TGTGCCAGCAGAGCTAGCGGGGTCCCAGATACGCAGTATTTT. Its translation is CASRASGVPDTQYF.

This clonotype was seen more than once but under ten times. As DNA, the CDR3 is TGTGCCAGCAGAATAGGGCCTTGGGACTACACCTTC. Protein: CASRIGPWDYTF. The chain is built from TRBV6-1 and TRBJ1-2; no firm D call. CDR1 and CDR2 (germline): MNHNS, SASEGT. Trimming removed 6 bases at V and 10 bases at J, with 15 bases between. The CDR3 is 12 amino acids.

The V and J genes are TRBV9 and TRBJ2-7, with 7 bases identical to TRBD2. V shed 0 bases and J 1 base; nucleotides not matched to a gene: 7. Germline V gene sequence: CDR1 SGDLS, CDR2 YYNGEE. The CDR3 runs 16 residues. In nucleotides, the CDR3 is TGTGCCAGCAGCGTAGGGGGGGGTATTCTTTCCTACGAGCAGTACTTC. As protein: CASSVGGGILSYEQYF. Full variable domain (rest looked up from reference TRBV9 and TRBJ2-7): DSGVTQTPKHLITATGQRVTLRCSPRSGDLSVYWYQQSLDQGLQFLIQYYNGEERAKGNILERFSAQQFPDLHSELNLSSLELGDSALYFCASSVGGGILSYEQYFGPGTRLTVT.

This clonotype has only a few counts. One end of the junction is discordant with germline, which a read error may explain. The chain uses TRBV3-1 and TRBJ2-2; the D gene could be TRBD1 or TRBD2 (5 bases each). This CDR3 is 16 amino acids long. The V gene's germline CDR1 is LGHDT and CDR2 YNNKEL (reference sequence). The CDR3 region is CASSPRGLGSTGELSF. CDR3 nucleotide sequence: TGTGCCAGCAGCCCCCGGGGCCTGGGTTCCACCGGGGAGCTGTCTTTT.